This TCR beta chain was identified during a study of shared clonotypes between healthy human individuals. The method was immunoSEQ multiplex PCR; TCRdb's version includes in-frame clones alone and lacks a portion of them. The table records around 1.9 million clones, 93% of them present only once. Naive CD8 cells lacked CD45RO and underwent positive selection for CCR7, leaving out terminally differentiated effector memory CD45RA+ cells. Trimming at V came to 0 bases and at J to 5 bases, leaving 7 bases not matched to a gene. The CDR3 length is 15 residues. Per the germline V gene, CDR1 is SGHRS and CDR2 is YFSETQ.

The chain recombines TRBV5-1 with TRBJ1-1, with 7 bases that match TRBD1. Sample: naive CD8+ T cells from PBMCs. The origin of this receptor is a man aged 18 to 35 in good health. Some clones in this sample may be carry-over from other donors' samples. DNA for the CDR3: TGCGCCAGCAGCTTGGAGGGGGCAGAAAGAACTGAAGCTTTCTTT. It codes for CASSLEGAERTEAFF.